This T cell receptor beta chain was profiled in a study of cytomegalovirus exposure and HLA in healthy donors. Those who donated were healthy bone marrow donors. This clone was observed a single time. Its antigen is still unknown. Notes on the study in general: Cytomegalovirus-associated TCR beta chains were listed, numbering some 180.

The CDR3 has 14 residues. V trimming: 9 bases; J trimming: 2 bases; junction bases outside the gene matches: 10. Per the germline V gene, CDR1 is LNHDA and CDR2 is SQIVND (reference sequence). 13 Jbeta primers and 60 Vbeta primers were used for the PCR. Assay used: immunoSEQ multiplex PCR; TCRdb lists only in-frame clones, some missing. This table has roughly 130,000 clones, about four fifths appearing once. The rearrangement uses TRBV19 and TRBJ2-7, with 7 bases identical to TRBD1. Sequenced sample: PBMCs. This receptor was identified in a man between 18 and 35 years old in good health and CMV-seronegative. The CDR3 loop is CASARGRETYEQYF. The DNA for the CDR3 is TGTGCCAGCGCCAGGGGGAGAGAGACCTACGAGCAGTACTTC.